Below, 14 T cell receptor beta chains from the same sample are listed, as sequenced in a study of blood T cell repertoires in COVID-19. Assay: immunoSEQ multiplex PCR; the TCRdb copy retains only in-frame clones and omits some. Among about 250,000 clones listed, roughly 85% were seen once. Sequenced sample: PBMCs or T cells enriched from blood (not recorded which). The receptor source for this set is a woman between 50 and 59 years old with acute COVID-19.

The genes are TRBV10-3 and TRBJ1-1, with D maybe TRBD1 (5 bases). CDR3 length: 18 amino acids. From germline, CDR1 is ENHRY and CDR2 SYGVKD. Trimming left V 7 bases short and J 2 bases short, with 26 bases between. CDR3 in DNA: TGTGCCATCACCCTACGGAGTCCGGGGCAGGGACTAAACACTGAAGCTTTCTTT. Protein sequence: CAITLRSPGQGLNTEAFF.

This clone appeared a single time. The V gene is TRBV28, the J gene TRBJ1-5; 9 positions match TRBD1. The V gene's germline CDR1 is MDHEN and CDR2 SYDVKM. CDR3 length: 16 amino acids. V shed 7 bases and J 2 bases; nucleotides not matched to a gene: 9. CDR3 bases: TGTGCCAGCACTACGGGACAGGGAATAGGCAATCAGCCCCAGCATTTT. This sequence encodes CASTTGQGIGNQPQHF. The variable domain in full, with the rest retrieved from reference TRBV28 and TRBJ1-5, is DVKVTQSSRYLVKRTGEKVFLECVQDMDHENMFWYRQDPGLGLRLIYFSYDVKMKEKGDIPEGYSVSREKKERFSLILESASTNQTSMYLCASTTGQGIGNQPQHFGDGTRLSIL.

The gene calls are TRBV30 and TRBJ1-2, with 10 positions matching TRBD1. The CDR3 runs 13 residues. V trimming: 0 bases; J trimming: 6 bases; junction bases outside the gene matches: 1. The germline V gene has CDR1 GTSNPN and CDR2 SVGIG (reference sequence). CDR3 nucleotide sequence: TGTGCCTGGAGTGTCGGGACAGGGGATGGCTACACCTTC. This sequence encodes CAWSVGTGDGYTF.

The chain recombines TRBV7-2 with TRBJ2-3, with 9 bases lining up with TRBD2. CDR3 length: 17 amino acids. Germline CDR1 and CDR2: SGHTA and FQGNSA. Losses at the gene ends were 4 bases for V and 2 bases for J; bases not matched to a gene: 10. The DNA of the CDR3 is TGTGCCAGCAGCTCCCTGACCCTAGCGGGGATCACAGATACGCAGTATTTT. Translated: CASSSLTLAGITDTQYF. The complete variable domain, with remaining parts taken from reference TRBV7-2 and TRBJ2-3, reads GAGVSQSPSNKVTEKGKDVELRCDPISGHTALYWYRQSLGQGLEFLIYFQGNSAPDKSGLPSDRFSAERTGGSVSTLTIQRTQQEDSAVYLCASSSLTLAGITDTQYFGPGTRLTVL.

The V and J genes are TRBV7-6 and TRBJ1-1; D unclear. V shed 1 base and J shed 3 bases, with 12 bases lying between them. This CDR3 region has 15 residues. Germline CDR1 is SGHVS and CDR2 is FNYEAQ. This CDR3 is CASSLGPGLDTEAFF. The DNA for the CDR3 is TGTGCCAGCAGCTTAGGGCCGGGGTTGGACACTGAAGCTTTCTTT.

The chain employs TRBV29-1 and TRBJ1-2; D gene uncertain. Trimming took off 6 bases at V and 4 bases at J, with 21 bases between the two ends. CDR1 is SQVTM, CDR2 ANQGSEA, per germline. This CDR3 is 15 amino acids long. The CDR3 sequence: CSVGTWMRDTYGYTF. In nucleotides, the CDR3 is TGCAGCGTAGGAACTTGGATGAGGGATACCTATGGCTACACCTTC.

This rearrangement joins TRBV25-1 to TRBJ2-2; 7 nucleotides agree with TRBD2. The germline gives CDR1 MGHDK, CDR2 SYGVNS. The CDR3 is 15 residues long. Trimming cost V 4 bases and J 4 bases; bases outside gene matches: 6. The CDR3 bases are TGTGCCAGCAGTGGGAGACTAGCTGTCACCGGGGAGCTGTTTTTT. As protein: CASSGRLAVTGELFF.

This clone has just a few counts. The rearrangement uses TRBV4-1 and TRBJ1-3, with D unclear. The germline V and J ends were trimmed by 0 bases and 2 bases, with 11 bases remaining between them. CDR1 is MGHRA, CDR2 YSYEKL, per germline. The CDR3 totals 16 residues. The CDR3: CASSQDEGWAGNTIYF. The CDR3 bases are TGCGCCAGCAGCCAAGATGAGGGTTGGGCTGGAAACACCATATATTTT.

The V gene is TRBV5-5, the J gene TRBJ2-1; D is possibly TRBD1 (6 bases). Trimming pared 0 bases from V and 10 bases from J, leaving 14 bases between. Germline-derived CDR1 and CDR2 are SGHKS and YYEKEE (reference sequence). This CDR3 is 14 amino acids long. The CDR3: CASSLALGAREQFF. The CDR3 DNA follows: TGTGCCAGCAGCTTGGCCCTGGGGGCCCGGGAGCAGTTCTTC.

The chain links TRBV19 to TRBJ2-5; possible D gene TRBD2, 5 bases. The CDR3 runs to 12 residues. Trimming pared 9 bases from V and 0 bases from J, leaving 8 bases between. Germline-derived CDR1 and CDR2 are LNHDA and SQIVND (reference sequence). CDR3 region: CASGLNQETQYF. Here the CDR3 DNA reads TGTGCCAGCGGACTGAACCAAGAGACCCAGTACTTC.

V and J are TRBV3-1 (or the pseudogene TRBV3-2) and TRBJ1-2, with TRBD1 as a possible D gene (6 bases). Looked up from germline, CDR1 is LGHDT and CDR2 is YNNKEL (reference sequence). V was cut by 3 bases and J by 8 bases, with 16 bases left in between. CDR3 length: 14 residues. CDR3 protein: CASSQDSRFGGYTF. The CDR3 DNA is TGTGCCAGCAGCCAGGACAGCCGTTTTGGGGGCTACACCTTC.

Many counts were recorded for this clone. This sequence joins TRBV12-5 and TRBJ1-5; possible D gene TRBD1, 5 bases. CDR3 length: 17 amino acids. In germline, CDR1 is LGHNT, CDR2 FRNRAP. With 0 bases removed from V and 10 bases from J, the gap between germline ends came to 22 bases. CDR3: CASGLVFGQGGLEPQHF. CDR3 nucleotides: TGTGCTAGTGGTTTGGTATTTGGGCAGGGAGGGCTCGAACCCCAGCATTTT.

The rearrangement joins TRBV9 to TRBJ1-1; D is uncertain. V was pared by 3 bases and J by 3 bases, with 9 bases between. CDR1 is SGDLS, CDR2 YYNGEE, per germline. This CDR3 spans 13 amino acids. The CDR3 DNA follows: TGTGCCAGCAGCGCCAACATTCACACTGAAGCTTTCTTT. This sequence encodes CASSANIHTEAFF.

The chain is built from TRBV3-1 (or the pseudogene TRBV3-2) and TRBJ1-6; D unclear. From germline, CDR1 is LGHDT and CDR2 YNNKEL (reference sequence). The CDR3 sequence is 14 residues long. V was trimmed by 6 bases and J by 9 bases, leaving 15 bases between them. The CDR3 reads CASREGQEGSPLHF. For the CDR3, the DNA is TGTGCCAGCAGGGAGGGCCAGGAGGGTTCACCCCTCCACTTT.